Within the sample, the clone carrying this T cell receptor (beta chain) is medium-sized (0.01 to 0.1%). This CDR3 contains 16 residues. The germline V gene encodes CDR1 MNHEY and CDR2 SVGEGT. The junction had 8 bases not matched to a gene; V was cut back by 8 bases and J by 1 base. TCRdb called the PCR reads again in MiXCR, with one record for every CDR3 protein. The sample includes almost 20,000 distinct CDR3 sequences, roughly 20% of them seen just once. The data belong to a study of molecular identifiers for immune sequencing clone quantification. The chain carries TRBV6-2 or TRBV6-3 and TRBJ1-5; 10 bases align to TRBD1. This receptor was obtained from a human donor in good health. Some libraries in this study had Jurkat cell RNA spiked in. Sequenced: naive CD8+ T cells from blood, with Jurkat cell RNA spiked in. Specified subset: FACS-sorted CD8+CD4-CCR7+CD45RA+ naive T cells. The CDR3 sequence is CASCWMGQGSNQPQHF. Written as DNA, the CDR3 is TGTGCCAGCTGCTGGATGGGACAGGGGAGCAATCAGCCCCAGCATTTT.